The 19 T cell receptor beta chains reported below all come from one sample, sequenced in a study of PD-L1 blockade in urothelial cancer. Sample time point: peripheral blood 6 weeks after treatment start. TCRdb's table, derived via immunoSEQ multiplex PCR, lists solely in-frame clones and lacks some. The sample includes 48,000 or so clones, around 87% seen only once; the top ten take about 10%. This specimen consisted of PBMCs, obtained around atezolizumab (anti-PD-L1) treatment. Receptors originate from a man in his 60s with urothelial cancer.

The chain uses TRBV9 and TRBJ1-1; a weak D match, TRBD1 (6 bases). Germline values: CDR1 SGDLS, CDR2 YYNGEE. Trimming took 1 base from V and 0 from J, leaving 10 bases between them. The CDR3 covers 15 residues. The CDR3, as DNA: TGTGCCAGCAGCGTACAGGGGACCATGAACACTGAAGCTTTCTTT. Its translation is CASSVQGTMNTEAFF.

The gene calls are TRBV5-6 and TRBJ1-6; the match to TRBD1 covers 7 bases. With V trimmed by 4 bases and J by 7 bases, 5 bases remained unmatched. The CDR3 consists of 14 residues. Germline lookup yields CDR1 SGHDT and CDR2 YYEEEE. This chain's CDR3 is CASSPQGVNSPLHF. The CDR3 bases are TGTGCCAGCAGCCCTCAGGGGGTGAATTCACCCCTCCACTTT.

This chain uses TRBV4-2 with TRBJ1-6; TRBD1 agrees at 8 bases. Trimming took 4 bases from V and 7 from J; bases not matched to a gene: 6. This CDR3 spans 15 amino acids. Germline V gene data show CDR1 as LGHNA and CDR2 as YNFKEQ. The CDR3 DNA reads as TGTGCCAGCAGCCGAATCAGGGGGCAGAATTCACCCCTCCACTTT. This codes for CASSRIRGQNSPLHF.

This chain joins TRBV19 and TRBJ1-5; 10 bases are shared with TRBD1. Trimming removed 8 bases from V and 4 bases from J; junction bases left unmatched: 8. Germline V gene data show CDR1 as LNHDA and CDR2 as SQIVND (reference sequence). This CDR3 has 15 residues. As DNA, the CDR3 is TGTGCCAGTGGCAACCGGGACAGGGGTAATCAGCCCCAGCATTTT. Its translation is CASGNRDRGNQPQHF.

This chain joins TRBV5-3 and TRBJ2-1; tentative D call: TRBD2 (5 bases). TRBV5-3 is known as an ORF, though its function is uncertain. This CDR3 spans 15 amino acids. The V and J ends lost 4 bases and 0 bases respectively, with 11 bases between them. CDR3 coding DNA: TGTGCCAGAAGCCCAGGACTGTTCTCCTACAATGAGCAGTTCTTC. Its translation: CARSPGLFSYNEQFF.

The gene calls are TRBV4-1 and TRBJ2-3; D remains unclear. The CDR3 runs 16 residues. V was shortened by 1 base and J by 0 bases, with 11 bases between the two germline ends. The germline V gene has CDR1 MGHRA and CDR2 YSYEKL. CDR3 sequence (DNA): TGCGCCAGCAGCCAAGTCGTTTTTGTGAGCACAGATACGCAGTATTTT. Translated, it gives CASSQVVFVSTDTQYF.

This clone appeared a single time. The chain has TRBV4-3 and TRBJ2-5, with a weak D call TRBD2 (6 bases). The CDR3 has 14 amino acids. V was pared by 6 bases and J by 4 bases, with 15 bases between. Germline CDR1 reads LGHNA; CDR2 reads YSLEER. CDR3 nucleotides: TGCGCCAGCAGTCCGACTAGTGCGGGAGAGACCCAGTACTTC. Residues: CASSPTSAGETQYF.

V is TRBV7-8 and J is TRBJ2-5; 10 nucleotides match TRBD1. The germline CDR1 and CDR2 sequences are SGHVS and FQNEAQ. The J segment lost 5 bases and the V segment lost 5 bases, leaving 11 bases of the junction unmatched. CDR3 length: 16 residues. The CDR3 bases are TGTGCCAGCAGCCCCAGGACAGGGGGAGCTGGGGAGACCCAGTACTTC. Its protein is CASSPRTGGAGETQYF. Using reference TRBV7-8 and TRBJ2-5 for the parts outside the CDR3, the full variable domain is GAGVSQSPRYKVAKRGQDVALRCDPISGHVSLFWYQQALGQGPEFLTYFQNEAQLDKSGLPSDRFFAERPEGSVSTLKIQRTQQEDSAVYLCASSPRTGGAGETQYFGPGTRLLVL.

The V call is TRBV7-9, the J call TRBJ1-3; D remains unclear. Germline V gene lookup returns CDR1 SEHNR and CDR2 FQNEAQ (reference sequence). The CDR3 runs 13 residues. The ends were cut back, 9 bases at V and 0 bases at J, with 9 bases in the middle. CDR3 protein: CARRVSSGNTIYF. For the CDR3, the DNA is TGTGCCAGGAGGGTTAGCTCTGGAAACACCATATATTTT.

This clone appeared a few times. J is TRBJ2-7 and V is TRBV7-2; no clear D gene. The germline gives CDR1 SGHTA, CDR2 FQGNSA. Trimming cost V 2 bases and J 3 bases, with 5 bases left between them. This CDR3 has 12 amino acids. This chain's CDR3 is CASSLSGYEQYF. The CDR3 nucleotides are TGTGCCAGCAGCTTATCAGGCTACGAGCAGTACTTC.

This chain connects TRBV19 to TRBJ1-4; D uncertain. CDR1 LNHDA and CDR2 SQIVND come from the germline V gene (reference sequence). The CDR3 totals 13 residues. Deletions cut 4 bases from V and 0 bases from J, with 3 bases between. The CDR3 protein is CASSTSTNEKLFF. The CDR3 DNA reads as TGTGCCAGTAGTACCTCAACTAATGAAAAACTGTTTTTT. Combining the CDR3 with reference TRBV19 and TRBJ1-4 gives the whole variable domain DGGITQSPKYLFRKEGQNVTLSCEQNLNHDAMYWYRQDPGQGLRLIYYSQIVNDFQKGDIAEGYSVSREKKESFPLTVTSAQKNPTAFYLCASSTSTNEKLFFGSGTQLSVL.

This clone was observed a single time. V and J are TRBV27 and TRBJ1-3; 9 bases agree with TRBD1. V was pared by 6 bases and J by 2 bases, with 11 bases of the junction left unmatched. Germline loops: CDR1 MNHEY, CDR2 SMNVEV (reference sequence). CDR3 length equals 17 residues. CDR3: CASRVTGQGRAGNTIYF. The CDR3 nucleotides read TGTGCCAGCAGAGTAACGGGACAGGGAAGGGCTGGAAACACCATATATTTT.

This clone was seen a single time. The chain couples TRBV7-2 to TRBJ2-7; 8 bases align to TRBD2. Germline CDR1 and CDR2: SGHTA and FQGNSA. V trimming: 0 bases; J trimming: 6 bases; junction bases outside the gene matches: 4. The CDR3 length is 14 residues. The CDR3 spells CASSLAGSGVEQYF. In DNA form, the CDR3 reads TGTGCCAGCAGCTTAGCTGGTAGCGGGGTCGAGCAGTACTTC.

This chain uses TRBV5-4 with TRBJ2-2, with a weak D call TRBD1 (6 bases). Trimming removed 4 bases from V and 1 base from J, with 11 bases in between. This CDR3 contains 15 residues. Germline V CDR1 and CDR2: SGHNT, YYREEE (reference sequence). The CDR3 DNA is TGTGCCAGCAGCCTAGGCAGGGGGAACACCGGGGAGCTGTTTTTT. It translates to CASSLGRGNTGELFF.

J is TRBJ1-1 and V is TRBV19; TRBD1 is a possible D gene (6 bases). This CDR3 spans 14 amino acids. Between the trimmed V and J ends, which lost 6 bases and 0 bases, there was a span of 11 bases. In germline, CDR1 is LNHDA, CDR2 SQIVND (reference sequence). The CDR3 protein is CASSKDSLNTEAFF. The CDR3 DNA reads TGTGCCAGTAGCAAGGACAGCCTGAACACTGAAGCTTTCTTT.

The chain recombines TRBV15 with TRBJ2-7; no clear D. The CDR3 sequence is 14 residues long. Trimming stripped 3 bases from V and 6 bases from J, with 15 bases between. Per the germline V gene, CDR1 is LNHNV and CDR2 is YYDKDF (reference sequence). The CDR3 DNA reads TGTGCCACCAGCAGGAATGGCCAAGATTCCGAGCAGTACTTC. It is translated as CATSRNGQDSEQYF.

The rearrangement joins TRBV6-6 to TRBJ1-2; TRBD1 might be the D (5 bases). Germline CDR1 MNHNY, CDR2 SVGAGI (reference sequence). CDR3 length equals 13 residues. V was shortened by 10 bases and J by 4 bases, with 16 bases between the two germline ends. For the CDR3, the DNA is TGTGCCACCCCCGGAGCAGGGCTCTATGGCTACACCTTC. It yields the protein CATPGAGLYGYTF.

The chain employs TRBV4-3 and TRBJ1-2, with a possible D match to TRBD1 (6 bases). The CDR3 contains 14 residues. In germline, CDR1 is LGHNA, CDR2 YSLEER. Trimming pared 1 base from V and 3 bases from J, leaving 9 bases between. The CDR3 sequence is CASSQGQEYYGYTF. The CDR3 nucleotides read TGCGCCAGCAGCCAAGGACAGGAGTACTATGGCTACACCTTC.

This chain joins TRBV5-1 and TRBJ2-1; TRBD1 is a possible D gene (5 bases). CDR3 length equals 16 residues. Trimming stripped 0 bases from V and 3 bases from J, with 13 bases between. The germline CDR1 and CDR2 sequences are SGHRS and YFSETQ. CDR3 residues: CASSLGGFRVYNEQFF. CDR3 nucleotide sequence: TGCGCCAGCAGCTTGGGGGGTTTCAGGGTCTACAATGAGCAGTTCTTC.